These 3 T cell receptor beta chains were sequenced from one sample in a study of T cell responses to AZD1222 COVID-19 vaccine. Libraries were prepared by immunoSEQ multiplex PCR; TCRdb keeps only in-frame clonotypes and omits some of them. In the table there are about 86,000 clones, approximately 78% of which are singletons. Here the sequenced sample was peripheral blood, taken on day 0 of AZD1222 vaccination. These receptors all stem from an adult in good health.

This rearrangement joins TRBV2 to TRBJ1-2; maybe TRBD1 (5 bases). Trimming removed 7 bases at V and 8 bases at J, with 23 bases between. Germline V gene sequence: CDR1 SNHLY, CDR2 FYNNEI. There are 15 residues in the CDR3. The CDR3 spells CASIVVALGVSGYTF. In DNA form, the CDR3 reads TGTGCCAGCATAGTAGTAGCTTTAGGGGTGAGCGGCTACACCTTC. The full variable domain, with the rest looked up from reference TRBV2 and TRBJ1-2, is EPEVTQTPSHQVTQMGQEVILRCVPISNHLYFYWYRQILGQKVEFLVSFYNNEISEKSEIFDDQFSVERPDGSNFTLKIRSTKLEDSAMYFCASIVVALGVSGYTFGSGTRLTVV.

Only a few counts were recorded for this clone. CDR3 nucleotide sequence: TGTGCCAGACTGTCGCCGGGGCACCGGAGCTCCTATAATTCACCCCTCCACTTT. This sequence encodes CARLSPGHRSSYNSPLHF. This sequence joins TRBV6-8 and TRBJ1-6; possibly TRBD1 for D (5 bases). Germline values: CDR1 MNHGY, CDR2 SAAAGT. CDR3 size: 18 residues. With 9 bases removed from V and 0 bases from J, the gap between germline ends came to 21 bases.

This chain uses TRBV18 with TRBJ2-3, with 12 bases aligning to TRBD2. After removal of 0 bases from V and 6 bases from J, the junction contained 7 bases not matched to a gene. The CDR3 length is 17 residues. Germline loops: CDR1 KGHSH, CDR2 LQKENI. CDR3 coding DNA: TGTGCCAGCTCACCACCTGGACTAGCGGGGCCTGGGGATACGCAGTATTTT. It encodes CASSPPGLAGPGDTQYF.